This T cell receptor beta chain was identified during a study of cytomegalovirus exposure and HLA in healthy donors. Remarks on this clone: Its specificity is unknown.

The primer mix had 60 Vbeta and 13 Jbeta primers. TCRdb's table, derived via immunoSEQ multiplex PCR, lists solely in-frame clones and lacks some. The sample features roughly 60,000 clones, with approximately 4% in its top ten. General study results and limits: The study had only CMV serostatus as immune exposure information.

CDR3 length equals 14 residues. V was pared by 3 bases and J by 8 bases, with 8 bases of the junction left unmatched. Germline V gene sequence: CDR1 ENHRY, CDR2 SYGVKD. This TCR was sampled from a woman under 30 in good health and CMV-seronegative. Sequencing was performed on PBMCs. This chain uses TRBV10-3 with TRBJ1-2, with 8 bases lining up with TRBD1. The CDR3 DNA is TGTGCCATCAGTGAAGACAGGGGACTCTCCGGCTACACCTTC. It codes for CAISEDRGLSGYTF.